This paragraph reports one T cell receptor beta chain. Its cognate antigen is unknown. Germline loops: CDR1 SNHLY, CDR2 FYNNEI. This CDR3 contains 11 residues. V gave up 8 bases and J gave up 4 bases; unmatched junction bases: 1. TCRdb independently ran MiXCR on the reads; one entry per CDR3 protein. The sample includes approximately 390,000 distinct CDR3 sequences, around a third of them seen just once. The source of the sample is a study of T cell repertoires in cytomegalovirus infection. For the study at large: Recently identified HLA-C-restricted CMV epitopes were among the peptides used. Study-wide results and limits: Ex vivo, HLA-C-restricted CMV-specific TCR beta clonotypes prevailed over the rest of the response.

This specimen was cultured PBMCs, taken from culture after CMV antigen stimulation. The chain uses TRBV2 and TRBJ2-7; 8 bases match TRBD1. This TCR was recovered from a human donor in good health (CMV status not recorded). Some clones in this sample may be carry-over from other donors' samples. CDR3 in amino acids: CASRQGYEQYV. Written as DNA, the CDR3 is TGTGCCAGCCGACAGGGGTACGAGCAGTACGTC.